This T cell receptor beta chain appears in the sequencing data of a study of cytomegalovirus exposure and HLA in healthy donors. The germline V gene encodes CDR1 WNHNN and CDR2 SYGVQD (reference sequence). V gave up 3 bases and J gave up 3 bases, with 8 bases separating them. The CDR3 extends over 13 amino acids. Primers: 60 Vbeta forward and 13 Jbeta reverse. Assay used: immunoSEQ multiplex PCR; TCRdb lists only in-frame clones, some missing. The sample shows about 240,000 clones, approximately 78% of them seen only once. This clone came up once. The chain employs TRBV10-1 and TRBJ1-2; no reliable D call. The sequenced sample was PBMCs. The sequence was collected from a boy aged 10-17 years in good health and CMV-seronegative. This CDR3 is CASSDRPDYGYTF. CDR3 nucleotide sequence: TGCGCCAGCAGTGACAGGCCCGACTATGGCTACACCTTC.